This T cell receptor (beta chain) came from a study of regulatory T cells in long-lasting Graves disease (TCRdb year 2021). In terms of the full investigation: To count as having persistent Graves' disease, a patient had to have received antithyroid drug treatment for over 5 years with TSH receptor autoantibodies remaining persistently positive. This study used TCR sequencing and RNA sequencing of peripheral blood to compare persistent Graves' disease patients against newly diagnosed Graves' disease patients. The study was conducted in China and was registered as a clinical trial. A total of around 35 samples underwent TCR sequencing: some 13 from persistent and roughly 20 from newly diagnosed Graves' disease patients. In the clinical cohort, patients with persistent Graves' disease had used antithyroid drugs for an average of roughly ten years.

Libraries were prepared through multiplex PCR. The sequencer listed for this sample is Illumina HiSeq 4000. TCR beta libraries were built with iRepertoire HTBI primers and Arm-PCR amplification of CDR3 regions. Before sequencing, the PCR products underwent gel purification. Regarding the original processing steps: Gene usage analysis of CDR3 amino acid clonotypes used the approximately 62 TRBV and 14 to 15 TRBJ segments found across samples. Filtered high-quality paired reads were merged into contigs using COPE and FqMerger. BLAST was used to align contigs to IMGT TRBV, TRBD and TRBJ reference genes, with CDR3 defined following IMGT. Highly expanded clones were defined as clonotypes with a frequency above 0.1%. Repertoire diversity was measured by Shannon entropy, and V-J evenness by the Gini coefficient. Public clonotypes were defined as clonotypes shared by more than one individual. Clones were called with MiXCR by TCRdb after fastp trimmed the public reads at Q25, and only in-frame beta chains were retained. Every entry covers one CDR3 protein and lists the most common genes and DNA from its rows. The V and J calls come from TCRdb's annotation, not from the publication. The sample table shows about 430,000 distinct CDR3 sequences, and 21% are seen once. The top ten hold around an eighth of the sample.

The intended sense of this specimen's time point label: persistent/refractory GD, antithyroid drugs over 5 years with positive TRAb. For both TCR sequencing and RNA sequencing, RNA was extracted from PBMCs in TRIzol. Graves' disease was diagnosed according to American Thyroid Association guidelines. Patients for the study were recruited at an endocrinology department in Xi'an, China. From each patient, about 9 milliliters of peripheral blood was collected into an EDTA anticoagulant tube. PBMCs were isolated by Ficoll Paque Plus density gradient separation without further T cell sorting. An Agilent 2100 Bioanalyzer and agarose gel were used to check RNA quality, and a NanoDrop 2000 was used to measure RNA concentration. This clonotype was seen at least ten times. The antigen this receptor binds is unknown. One base away there is no much larger clone; base qualities are not given. CDR1 and CDR2, looked up from the germline V gene, are ENHRY and SYGVKD. Measured from the cysteine to the phenylalanine, the CDR3 is 13 residues long. The only DNA kept is the CDR3, 39 bases in frame from the first base. Cut back by 10 bases and 8 bases, the V and J ends lie 17 bases apart.

Overall study outcomes, separate from this receptor: A larger number of public clonotypes was shared among persistent patients (over 2,500) than among newly diagnosed patients (roughly 1,000). The small sample size was acknowledged by the authors as a limitation that may reduce accuracy. Only peripheral blood was studied, because thyroid tissue, the primary lesion, was inaccessible. Lower TCR Shannon entropy and fewer highly expanded clones were observed in persistent Graves' disease patients than in newly diagnosed patients, which suggested clonal expansion. Sequencing and analysis were restricted to the TCR beta chain. Persistent disease showed preferential use of TRBV28, TRBJ1-2 and TRBJ2-5, whereas newly diagnosed disease favored TRBV20-1 and TRBJ2-1.

This clonotype was sampled from a female donor with Graves disease. Sequencing was performed on peripheral blood mononuclear cells (PBMCs), taken when the disease was refractory, from a patient treated with antithyroid drugs. The chain is assembled from TRBV10-3 and TRBJ1-4, with the D segment identity uncertain. DNA sequence: TGTGCCACCCACGGCGGGTCTGGGGAAAAACTGTTTTTT. Its protein is CATHGGSGEKLFF.